Sequencing of this T cell receptor beta chain was carried out in a study of T cells in Graves' hyperthyroidism and ophthalmopathy. Study as a whole: At the time of initial diagnosis and before any treatment, peripheral blood was collected.

Study-level points and caveats: Prediction of ophthalmopathy progression came a median roughly 6.6 months pre-onset.

Calling Graves' hyperthyroidism stable meant ophthalmopathy did not progress within 18 months. Recently diagnosed hyperthyroidism of less than 2 months' duration affected patients aged 18 to 65. For this clonotype: What it binds is not known.

Amplification of TCR beta CDR3 regions was performed using RNA transcripts as template. The HTBI primer set was used in a first-round RT-PCR of the TCR CDR3. TCRdb called the multiplex PCR reads again in MiXCR, with one record for every CDR3 protein. The sample lists about 500,000 distinct CDR3 sequences, around 15% occurring once. Sequenced input: blood. The clonotype originates from a woman younger than 35 with Graves' hyperthyroidism.

The chain's CDR3 is CASSNRVLRSYEQYF. The CDR3 region has the DNA TGTGCCAGCTCAAACAGGGTTCTTCGCTCCTACGAGCAGTACTTC. This chain connects TRBV18 to TRBJ2-7, with D possibly TRBD1 on 6 matching bases. Germline CDR1 reads KGHSH; CDR2 reads LQKENI. The V and J ends lost 5 bases and 0 bases respectively, with 14 bases between them. The CDR3 sequence is 15 residues long.